The subject of this entry is one TCR beta chain. Antigen unknown. The data belong to a study of blood T cells in healthy people across ages. For the second PCR, which ran for about 6 to 12 cycles, a sample-barcoded 5' primer and a J-beta primer mix were used. Each TCR beta cDNA got a 12-nucleotide random molecular identifier. TCRdb redid the calling of the 5' RACE reads with MiXCR, one entry per CDR3 protein. The sample contains 550,000 to 800,000 distinct CDR3 sequences, roughly 20% of which appear only once. Donation came from healthy Caucasian individuals in Russia who were aged roughly 6 to 100. General study points: Calculation of diversity from one million T cells yielded estimates considered to be underestimates. Reliance upon unsorted PBMCs precluded definitive naive versus antigen-experienced comparison.

J gave up 6 bases and V 2 bases, and 4 bases lay outside the gene matches. Germline V gene sequence: CDR1 SGHRS, CDR2 YFSETQ. The CDR3 has 14 residues. The chain is built from TRBV5-1 and TRBJ2-1; TRBD1 agrees at 8 bases. The sequenced sample was blood. The TCR comes from a man between 70 and 80 years old in good health. This CDR3 reads CASSFGGQVNEQFF. The CDR3 DNA reads as TGCGCCAGCAGCTTCGGGGGACAGGTCAATGAGCAGTTCTTC. Using reference TRBV5-1 and TRBJ2-1 for the parts outside the CDR3, the full variable domain is KAGVTQTPRYLIKTRGQQVTLSCSPISGHRSVSWYQQTPGQGLQFLFEYFSETQRNKGNFPGRFSGRQFSNSRSEMNVSTLELGDSALYLCASSFGGQVNEQFFGPGTRLTVL.